This T cell receptor beta chain was sequenced in a study of lymphopenia after photon versus proton radiotherapy. Study-level points and caveats: Photon-treated patients lost naive T cells and TCR diversity; proton-treated stayed stable.

Measured with immunoSEQ multiplex PCR; TCRdb has only the in-frame clones, and not every one. Among about 40,000 clones listed, 70% to 90% were seen once. The CDR3 length is 14 residues. The germline V gene encodes CDR1 LNHNV and CDR2 YYDKDF (reference sequence). The germline V and J ends were trimmed by 0 bases and 8 bases, with 10 bases remaining between them. This clone came up a few times. No antigen is known for it. The J gene is TRBJ1-4, the V gene TRBV15; no clear D. The material sequenced was peripheral blood, taken from a patient treated with proton-based radiotherapy. The sequence was obtained from a woman aged 70-85 years with pancreatic cancer. Some clones in this sample may be carry-over from other donors' samples. CDR3 residues: CATSRDMGGEKLFF. Here the CDR3 DNA reads TGTGCCACCAGCAGAGATATGGGAGGAGAAAAACTGTTTTTT.